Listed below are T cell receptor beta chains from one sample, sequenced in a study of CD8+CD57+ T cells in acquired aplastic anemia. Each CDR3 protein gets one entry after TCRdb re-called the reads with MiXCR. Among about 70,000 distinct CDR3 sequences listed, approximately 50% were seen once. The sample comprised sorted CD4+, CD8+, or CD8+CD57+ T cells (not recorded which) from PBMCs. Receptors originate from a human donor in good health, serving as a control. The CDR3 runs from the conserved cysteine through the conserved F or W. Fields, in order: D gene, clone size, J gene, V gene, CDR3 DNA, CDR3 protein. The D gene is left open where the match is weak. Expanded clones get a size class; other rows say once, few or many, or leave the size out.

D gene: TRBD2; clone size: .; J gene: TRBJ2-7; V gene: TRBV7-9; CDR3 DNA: TGTGCCAGCAGCCGGACTAGCGGATACACCTACGAGCGGTACTTC; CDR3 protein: CASSRTSGYTYERYF
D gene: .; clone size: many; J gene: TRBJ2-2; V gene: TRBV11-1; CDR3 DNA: TGTGCCAGCAGCTTTTTAGGGGGGATGAACACCGGGGAGCTGTTTTTT; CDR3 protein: CASSFLGGMNTGELFF
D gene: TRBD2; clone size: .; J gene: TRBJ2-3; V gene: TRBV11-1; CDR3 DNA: TGTGCCAGCAGCTTAGCTCTAGCGGGAGGCCGACCATATACGCAGTATTTT; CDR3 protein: CASSLALAGGRPYTQYF
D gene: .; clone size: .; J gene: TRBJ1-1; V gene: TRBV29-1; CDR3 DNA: TGCAGCGTTGGGTTTGGGGGTGACACTGAAGCTTTCTTT; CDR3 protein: CSVGFGGDTEAFF
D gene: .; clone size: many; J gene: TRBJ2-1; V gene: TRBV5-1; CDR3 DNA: TGCGCCAGCAGCTTGTCATGGGGCCTCCCAAATGAGCAGTTCTTC; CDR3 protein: CASSLSWGLPNEQFF
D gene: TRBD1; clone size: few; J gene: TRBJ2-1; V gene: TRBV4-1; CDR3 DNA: TGCGCCAGCAGCCAAAAATATGCGTTAGGGACAGGGTGGAACGGCAATGAGCAGTTCTTC; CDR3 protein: CASSQKYALGTGWNGNEQFF
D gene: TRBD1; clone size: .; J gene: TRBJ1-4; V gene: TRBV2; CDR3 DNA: TGTGCCAGCGGAGTCAAGGGACAGCGAAATGAAAAACTGTTTTTT; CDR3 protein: CASGVKGQRNEKLFF
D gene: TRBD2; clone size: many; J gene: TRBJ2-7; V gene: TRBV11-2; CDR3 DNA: TGTGCCAGCAGCCAGCATGCGGGGGGGACCTACGAGCAGTACTTC; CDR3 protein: CASSQHAGGTYEQYF
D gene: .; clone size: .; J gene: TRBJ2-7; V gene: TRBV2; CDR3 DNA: TGTGCCAGCAGCCGTGCCAACTACGAGCAGTACTTC; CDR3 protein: CASSRANYEQYF
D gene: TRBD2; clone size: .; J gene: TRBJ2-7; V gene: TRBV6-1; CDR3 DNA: TGTGCCAGCAGTGAACGGCTAGCGGGAGCTTACGAGCAGTACTTC; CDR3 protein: CASSERLAGAYEQYF
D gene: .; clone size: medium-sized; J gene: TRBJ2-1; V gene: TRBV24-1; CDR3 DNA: TGTGCCACCAGTGATTTGGGGTCTAGCTCCTACAATGAGCAGTTCTTC; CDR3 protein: CATSDLGSSSYNEQFF
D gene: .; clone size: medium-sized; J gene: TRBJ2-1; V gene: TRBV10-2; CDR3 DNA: TGCGCCAGCAGTGGAGGGGAGAGCTCCTACAATGAGCAGTTCTTC; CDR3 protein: CASSGGESSYNEQFF
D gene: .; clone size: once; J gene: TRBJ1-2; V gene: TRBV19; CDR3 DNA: TGTGCCAGTAGTATAGTAGGGGGAGACTATGGCTACACCTTC; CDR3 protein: CASSIVGGDYGYTF
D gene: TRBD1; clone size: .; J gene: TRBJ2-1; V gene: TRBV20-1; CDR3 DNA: TGCAGTGCTAACGACCCGGGACAGGGGCTCCATGAGCAGTTCTTC; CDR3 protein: CSANDPGQGLHEQFF
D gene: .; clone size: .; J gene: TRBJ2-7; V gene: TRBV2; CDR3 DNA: TGTGCCAGCATGGTGGGGAGCTCCTACGAGCAGTACTTC; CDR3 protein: CASMVGSSYEQYF
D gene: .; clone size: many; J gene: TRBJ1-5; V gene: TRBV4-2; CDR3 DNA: TGTGCCAGCAGCCAAGATCTGGAGATCACGGGGCCCCAGCATTTT; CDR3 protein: CASSQDLEITGPQHF
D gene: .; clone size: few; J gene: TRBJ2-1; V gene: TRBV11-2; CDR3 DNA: TGTGCCAGCAGCCGGAGGATGGGGGCCTCCTACAATGAGCAGTTCTTC; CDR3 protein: CASSRRMGASYNEQFF
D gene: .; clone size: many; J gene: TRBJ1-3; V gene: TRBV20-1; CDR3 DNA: TGCAGTGCTAGAGAAAGCGGGCACTCTGGAAACACCATATATTTT; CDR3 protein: CSARESGHSGNTIYF
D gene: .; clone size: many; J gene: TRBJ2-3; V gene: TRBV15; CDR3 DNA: TGTGCCACCAGGAGGTCTTACACAGATACGCAGTATTTT; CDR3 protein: CATRRSYTDTQYF
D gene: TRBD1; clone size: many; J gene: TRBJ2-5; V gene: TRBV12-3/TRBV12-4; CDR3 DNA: TGTGCCAGCAGCGGACAGGGAAAAGAGACCCAGTACTTC; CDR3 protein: CASSGQGKETQYF
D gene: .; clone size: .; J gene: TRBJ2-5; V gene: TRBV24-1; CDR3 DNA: TGTGCCACCAGTGATTCAGGGCAAGAGACCCAGTACTTC; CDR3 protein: CATSDSGQETQYF
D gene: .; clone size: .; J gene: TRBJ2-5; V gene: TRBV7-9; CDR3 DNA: TGTGCCAGCAGCTTAGTCACGGGGTACGAGACCCAGTACTTC; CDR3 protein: CASSLVTGYETQYF
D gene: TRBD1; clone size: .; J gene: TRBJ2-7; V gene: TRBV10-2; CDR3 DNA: TGCGCCAGCAACGCCGGGACAGGGGGTAGGGAGCAGTACTTC; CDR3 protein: CASNAGTGGREQYF
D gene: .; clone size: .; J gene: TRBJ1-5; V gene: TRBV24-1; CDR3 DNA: TGTGCCACCAGTGACCCGGGACACCTTAATCAGCCCCAGCATTTT; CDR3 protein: CATSDPGHLNQPQHF
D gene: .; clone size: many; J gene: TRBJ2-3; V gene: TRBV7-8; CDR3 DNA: TGTGCCAGCAGCTTGTACGGGGACGCCACTAGCACAGATACGCAGTATTTT; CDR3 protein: CASSLYGDATSTDTQYF
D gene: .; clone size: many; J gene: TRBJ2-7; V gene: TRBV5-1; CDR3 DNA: TGCGCCAGCAGCTTGGGGGGGCTCGGAGGCACCTACGAGCAGTACTTC; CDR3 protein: CASSLGGLGGTYEQYF
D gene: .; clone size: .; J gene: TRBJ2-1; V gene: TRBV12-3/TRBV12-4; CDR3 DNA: TGTGCCAGCAGTTCTCGTGAGCAGTTCTTC; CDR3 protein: CASSSREQFF
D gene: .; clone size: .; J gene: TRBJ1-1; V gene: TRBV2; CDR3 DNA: TGTGCCAGCGGTACGTCAATCGGACACGGGAACACTGAAGCTTTCTTT; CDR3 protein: CASGTSIGHGNTEAFF
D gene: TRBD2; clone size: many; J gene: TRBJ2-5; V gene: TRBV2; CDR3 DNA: TGTGCCAGCAGCTCAAGGGGAGCCGGGGGGGAGACCCAGTACTTC; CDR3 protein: CASSSRGAGGETQYF
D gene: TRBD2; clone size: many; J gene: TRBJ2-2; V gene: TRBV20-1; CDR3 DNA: TGCAGTGCTAGAGCTAGCGGGAGTGAATTTTCCGGGGAGCTGTTTTTT; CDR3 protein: CSARASGSEFSGELFF
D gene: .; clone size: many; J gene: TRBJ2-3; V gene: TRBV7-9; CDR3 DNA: TGTGCCAGCAGCTTAGGGGAGGAGTACAGGGACCCAGATACGCAGTATTTT; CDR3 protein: CASSLGEEYRDPDTQYF
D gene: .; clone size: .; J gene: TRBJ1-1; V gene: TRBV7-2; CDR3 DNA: TGTGCCAGCAGCCAAACAGAGTCCACTGAAGCTTTCTTT; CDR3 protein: CASSQTESTEAFF
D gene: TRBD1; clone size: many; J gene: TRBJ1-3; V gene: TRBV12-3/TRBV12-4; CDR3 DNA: TGTGCCAGCAGATTCGGACAGGCTGGAAACACCATATATTTT; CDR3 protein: CASRFGQAGNTIYF
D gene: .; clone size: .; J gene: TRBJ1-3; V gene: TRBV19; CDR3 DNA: TGTGCCAGTAGTACGGGACCGTCACTTGGCACCATATATTTT; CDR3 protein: CASSTGPSLGTIYF
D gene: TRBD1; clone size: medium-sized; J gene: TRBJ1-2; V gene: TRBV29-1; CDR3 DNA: TGCAGCGTTGAAGGCAGGGGGCAAGGCTACACCTTC; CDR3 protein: CSVEGRGQGYTF
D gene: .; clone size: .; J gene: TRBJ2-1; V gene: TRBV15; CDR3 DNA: TGTGCCACCAGGGACGACAGGCATAATGAGCAGTTCTTC; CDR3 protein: CATRDDRHNEQFF